This TCR beta chain came from a study of T cell repertoires in cytomegalovirus infection. Study as a whole: Public TCR beta signatures provided an indication of both CMV infection and a matching HLA type.

Study findings and constraints: The cumulative frequency of public TCR beta families distinguished individuals who carried CMV together with the relevant HLA. Clonotypes of TCR beta that were HLA-C-restricted and CMV-specific dominated the ex vivo response.

Via MiXCR, TCRdb re-called the reads, giving one row per CDR3 protein. The sample records 200,000 to 250,000 distinct CDR3 sequences, 22% being singletons. To note about this clonotype: The antigen is undetermined.

Sequenced input: CD8+ T cells from PBMCs. The sequence derives from a human donor in good health (CMV status not recorded). Some clones in this sample may be carry-over from other donors' samples.

The CDR3 protein is CASEVMGADTQYF. Here the CDR3 DNA reads TGTGCCAGCGAAGTGATGGGGGCAGATACGCAGTATTTT. The chain couples TRBV12-3 or TRBV12-4 to TRBJ2-3; D may match TRBD1 or TRBD2 (5 bases each). The CDR3 runs to 13 residues. Trimming took off 8 bases at V and 4 bases at J, with 13 bases between the two ends.